The text below deals with one T cell receptor (beta chain). Its antigen remains unidentified. This sample is part of a study of neoadjuvant anti-PD-1 for oral cavity cancer. Looking at the study overall: Nivolumab at 3 mg/kg was mostly given biweekly, three to four doses, pre-surgery.

Clones were sequenced by immunoSEQ multiplex PCR, and TCRdb holds only the in-frame ones, with some missing. Among about 7,200 clones, approximately 70% were seen once, and the ten largest hold 2.8%. As for time point: after neoadjuvant nivolumab, at surgical resection. These oral cavity squamous cell carcinomas were HPV-negative and locally advanced. Germline V gene sequence: CDR1 SEHNR, CDR2 FQNEAQ (reference sequence). The CDR3 consists of 13 residues. Trimming pared 5 bases from V and 4 bases from J, leaving 11 bases between. Notes on the study in general: TCR analyses covered only a few patients per response group. Non-responders to neoadjuvant nivolumab had significantly more clonal PBMC T cells than responders.

V usage is TRBV7-9 and J usage is TRBJ1-2; maybe TRBD1 (5 bases). The sequencing used PBMCs, collected after nivolumab (anti-PD-1) treatment. The TCR was taken from a person aged 35 to 85 with oral cavity squamous cell carcinoma. The CDR3 spells CASSRDSTYGYTF. The CDR3 bases are TGTGCCAGCAGCCGAGACAGCACCTATGGCTACACCTTC.